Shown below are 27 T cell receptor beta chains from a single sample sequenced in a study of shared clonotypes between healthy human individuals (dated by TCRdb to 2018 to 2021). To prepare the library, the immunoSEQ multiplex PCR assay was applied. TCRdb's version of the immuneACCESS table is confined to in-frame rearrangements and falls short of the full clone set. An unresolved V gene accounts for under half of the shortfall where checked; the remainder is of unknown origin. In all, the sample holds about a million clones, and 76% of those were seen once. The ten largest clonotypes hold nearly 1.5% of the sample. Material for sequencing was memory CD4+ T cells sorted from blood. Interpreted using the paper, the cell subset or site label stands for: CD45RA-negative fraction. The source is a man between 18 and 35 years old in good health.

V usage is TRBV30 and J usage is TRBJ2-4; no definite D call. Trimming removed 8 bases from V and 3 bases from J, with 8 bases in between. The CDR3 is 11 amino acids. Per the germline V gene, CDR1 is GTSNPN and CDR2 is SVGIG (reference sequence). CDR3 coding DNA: TGTGCCGGGCTGAACAAAAACATTCAGTACTTC. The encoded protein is CAGLNKNIQYF.

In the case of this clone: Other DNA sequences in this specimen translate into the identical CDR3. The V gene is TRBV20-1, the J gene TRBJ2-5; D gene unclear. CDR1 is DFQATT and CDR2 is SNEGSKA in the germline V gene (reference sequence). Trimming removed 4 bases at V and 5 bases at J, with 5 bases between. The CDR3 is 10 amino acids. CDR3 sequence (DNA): TGCAGTGCTATGGGTGAGACCCAGTACTTC. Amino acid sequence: CSAMGETQYF.

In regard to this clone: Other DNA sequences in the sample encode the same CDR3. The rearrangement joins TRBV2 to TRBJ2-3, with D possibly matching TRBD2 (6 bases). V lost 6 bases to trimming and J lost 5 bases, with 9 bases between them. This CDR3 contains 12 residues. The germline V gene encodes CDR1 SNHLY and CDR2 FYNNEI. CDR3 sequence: CASRLAGDTQYF. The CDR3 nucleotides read TGTGCCAGCAGACTAGCTGGAGATACGCAGTATTTT.

The CDR3 protein is CASSIGSSGGYQETQYF. Here the CDR3 DNA reads TGTGCCAGTAGTATTGGGTCTAGCGGGGGGTACCAAGAGACCCAGTACTTC. V and J are TRBV19 and TRBJ2-5, with 11 positions matching TRBD2. Germline V CDR1 and CDR2: LNHDA, SQIVND (reference sequence). The CDR3 consists of 17 residues. V lost 3 bases, J lost 0 bases, and 6 bases stayed unmatched.

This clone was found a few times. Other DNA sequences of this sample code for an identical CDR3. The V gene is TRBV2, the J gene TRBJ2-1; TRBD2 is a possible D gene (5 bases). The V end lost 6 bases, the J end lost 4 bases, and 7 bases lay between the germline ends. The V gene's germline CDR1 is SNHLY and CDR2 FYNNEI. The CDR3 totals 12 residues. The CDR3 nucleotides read TGTGCCAGCAGGGGAGATTACAATGAGCAGTTCTTC. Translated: CASRGDYNEQFF.

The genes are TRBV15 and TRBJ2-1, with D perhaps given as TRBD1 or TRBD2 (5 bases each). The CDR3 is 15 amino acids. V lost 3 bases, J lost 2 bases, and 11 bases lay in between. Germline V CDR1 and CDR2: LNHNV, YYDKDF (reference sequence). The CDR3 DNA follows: TGTGCCACCAGCAGTGAGGGGTGGACCTACAATGAGCAGTTCTTC. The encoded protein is CATSSEGWTYNEQFF.

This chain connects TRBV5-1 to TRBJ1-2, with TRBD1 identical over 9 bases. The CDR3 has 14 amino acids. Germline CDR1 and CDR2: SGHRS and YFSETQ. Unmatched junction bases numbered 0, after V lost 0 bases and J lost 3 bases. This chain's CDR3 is CASSLGTGDYGYTF. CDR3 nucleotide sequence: TGCGCCAGCAGCTTGGGGACAGGGGACTATGGCTACACCTTC. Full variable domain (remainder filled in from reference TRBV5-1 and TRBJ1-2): KAGVTQTPRYLIKTRGQQVTLSCSPISGHRSVSWYQQTPGQGLQFLFEYFSETQRNKGNFPGRFSGRQFSNSRSEMNVSTLELGDSALYLCASSLGTGDYGYTFGSGTRLTVV.

The CDR3 sequence is CASSVEGAAVEKLFF. The CDR3 DNA reads as TGTGCCAGCAGCGTAGAGGGCGCAGCGGTTGAAAAACTGTTTTTT. The genes are TRBV9 and TRBJ1-4, with D uncertain. V was shortened by 0 bases and J by 7 bases, with 13 bases between the two germline ends. The CDR3 has 15 amino acids. Germline CDR1 SGDLS, CDR2 YYNGEE. The variable domain in full, with the rest retrieved from reference TRBV9 and TRBJ1-4, is DSGVTQTPKHLITATGQRVTLRCSPRSGDLSVYWYQQSLDQGLQFLIQYYNGEERAKGNILERFSAQQFPDLHSELNLSSLELGDSALYFCASSVEGAAVEKLFFGSGTQLSVL.

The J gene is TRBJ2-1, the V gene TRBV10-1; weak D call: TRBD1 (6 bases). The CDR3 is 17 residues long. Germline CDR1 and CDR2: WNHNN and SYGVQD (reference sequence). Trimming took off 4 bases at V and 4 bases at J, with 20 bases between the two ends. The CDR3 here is CASSAGTSSWGYNEQFF. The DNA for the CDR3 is TGCGCCAGCAGTGCCGGGACAAGTAGCTGGGGGTACAATGAGCAGTTCTTC.

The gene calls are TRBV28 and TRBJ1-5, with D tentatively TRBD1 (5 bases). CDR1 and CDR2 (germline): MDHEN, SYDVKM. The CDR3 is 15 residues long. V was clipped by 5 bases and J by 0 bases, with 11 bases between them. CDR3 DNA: TGTGCCAGCAGTCCCACAGGTACTAGCAATCAGCCCCAGCATTTT. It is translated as CASSPTGTSNQPQHF. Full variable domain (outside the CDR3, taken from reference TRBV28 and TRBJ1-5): DVKVTQSSRYLVKRTGEKVFLECVQDMDHENMFWYRQDPGLGLRLIYFSYDVKMKEKGDIPEGYSVSREKKERFSLILESASTNQTSMYLCASSPTGTSNQPQHFGDGTRLSIL.

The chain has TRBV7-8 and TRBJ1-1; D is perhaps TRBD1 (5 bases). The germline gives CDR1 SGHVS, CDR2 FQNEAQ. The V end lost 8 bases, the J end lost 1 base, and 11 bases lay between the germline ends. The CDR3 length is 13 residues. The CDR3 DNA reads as TGTGCCAGCTCCAGGGCGGGGAACACTGAAGCTTTCTTT. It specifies CASSRAGNTEAFF. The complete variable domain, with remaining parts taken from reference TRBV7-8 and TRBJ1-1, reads GAGVSQSPRYKVAKRGQDVALRCDPISGHVSLFWYQQALGQGPEFLTYFQNEAQLDKSGLPSDRFFAERPEGSVSTLKIQRTQQEDSAVYLCASSRAGNTEAFFGQGTRLTVV.

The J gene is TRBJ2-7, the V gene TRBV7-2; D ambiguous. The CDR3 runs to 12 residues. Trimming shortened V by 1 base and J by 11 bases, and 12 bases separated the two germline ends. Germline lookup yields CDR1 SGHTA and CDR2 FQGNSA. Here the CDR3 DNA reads TGTGCCAGCAGCTTAGATCGGACCGGAAAGTACTTC. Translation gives CASSLDRTGKYF.

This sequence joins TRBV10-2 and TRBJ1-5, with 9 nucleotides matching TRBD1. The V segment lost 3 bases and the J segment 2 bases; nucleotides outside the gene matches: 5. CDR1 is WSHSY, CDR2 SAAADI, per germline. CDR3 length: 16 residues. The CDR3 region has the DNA TGCGCCAGCAGTGACCGCGACAGGGGGGGCAATCAGCCCCAGCATTTT. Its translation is CASSDRDRGGNQPQHF.

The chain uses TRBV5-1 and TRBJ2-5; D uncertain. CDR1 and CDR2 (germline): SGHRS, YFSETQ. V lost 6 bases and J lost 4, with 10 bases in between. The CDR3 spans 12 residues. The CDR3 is CASKGGPETQYF. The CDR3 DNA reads TGCGCCAGCAAGGGTGGTCCAGAGACCCAGTACTTC.

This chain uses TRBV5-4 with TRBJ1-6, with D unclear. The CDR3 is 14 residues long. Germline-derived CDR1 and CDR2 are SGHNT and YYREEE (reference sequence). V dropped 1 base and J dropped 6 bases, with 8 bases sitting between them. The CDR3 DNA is TGTGCCAGCAGCTTGTCGTGGGGTAATTCACCCCTCCACTTT. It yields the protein CASSLSWGNSPLHF.

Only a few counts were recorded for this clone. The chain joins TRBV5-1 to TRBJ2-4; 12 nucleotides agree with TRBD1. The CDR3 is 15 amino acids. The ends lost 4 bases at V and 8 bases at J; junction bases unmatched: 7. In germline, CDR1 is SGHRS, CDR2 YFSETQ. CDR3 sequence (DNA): TGCGCCAGCAGCACAGGGACAGGGGGCTCAGACATTCAGTACTTC. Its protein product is CASSTGTGGSDIQYF.

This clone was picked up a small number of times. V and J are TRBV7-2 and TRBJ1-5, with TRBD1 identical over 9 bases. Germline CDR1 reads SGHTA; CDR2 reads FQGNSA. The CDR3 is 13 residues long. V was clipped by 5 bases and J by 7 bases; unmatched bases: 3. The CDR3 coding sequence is TGTGCCAGCAGCCGGGACAGGGAACAGCCCCAGCATTTT. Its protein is CASSRDREQPQHF.

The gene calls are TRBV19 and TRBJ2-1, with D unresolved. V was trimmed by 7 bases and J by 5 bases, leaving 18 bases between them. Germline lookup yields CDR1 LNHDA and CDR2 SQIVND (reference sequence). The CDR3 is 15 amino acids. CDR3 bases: TGTGCCAGTAAGAGTGTAAGGATCGGAGACAATGAGCAGTTCTTC. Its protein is CASKSVRIGDNEQFF.

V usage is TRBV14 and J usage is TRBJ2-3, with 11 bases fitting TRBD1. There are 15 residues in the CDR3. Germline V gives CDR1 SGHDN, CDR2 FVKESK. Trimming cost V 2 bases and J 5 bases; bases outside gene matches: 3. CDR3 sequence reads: CASSQPGQGGDTQYF. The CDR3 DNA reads TGTGCCAGCAGCCAACCGGGACAGGGGGGAGATACGCAGTATTTT. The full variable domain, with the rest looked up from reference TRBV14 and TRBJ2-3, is EAGVTQFPSHSVIEKGQTVTLRCDPISGHDNLYWYRRVMGKEIKFLLHFVKESKQDESGMPNNRFLAERTGGTYSTLKVQPAELEDSGVYFCASSQPGQGGDTQYFGPGTRLTVL.

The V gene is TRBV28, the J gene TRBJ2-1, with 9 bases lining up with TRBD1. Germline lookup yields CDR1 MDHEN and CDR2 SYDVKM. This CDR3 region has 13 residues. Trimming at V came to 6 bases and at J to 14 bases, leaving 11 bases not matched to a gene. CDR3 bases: TGTGCCAGCAGCAAACAGGGGGCGGTAGGTGAGTTCTTC. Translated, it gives CASSKQGAVGEFF. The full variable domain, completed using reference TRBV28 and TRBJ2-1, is DVKVTQSSRYLVKRTGEKVFLECVQDMDHENMFWYRQDPGLGLRLIYFSYDVKMKEKGDIPEGYSVSREKKERFSLILESASTNQTSMYLCASSKQGAVGEFFGPGTRLTVL.

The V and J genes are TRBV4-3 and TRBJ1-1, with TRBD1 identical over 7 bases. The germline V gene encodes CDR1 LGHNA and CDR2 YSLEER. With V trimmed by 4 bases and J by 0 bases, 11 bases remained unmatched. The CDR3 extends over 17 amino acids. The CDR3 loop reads CASSRELGQTMNTEAFF. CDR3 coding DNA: TGCGCCAGCAGCCGAGAATTGGGACAGACCATGAACACTGAAGCTTTCTTT.

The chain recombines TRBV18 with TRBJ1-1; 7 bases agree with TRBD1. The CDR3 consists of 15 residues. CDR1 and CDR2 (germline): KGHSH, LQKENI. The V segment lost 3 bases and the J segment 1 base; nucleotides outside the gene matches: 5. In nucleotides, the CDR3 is TGTGCCAGCTCACCTGACAGGGCCCGGAACACTGAAGCTTTCTTT. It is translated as CASSPDRARNTEAFF. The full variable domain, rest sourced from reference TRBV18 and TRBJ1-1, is NAGVMQNPRHLVRRRGQEARLRCSPMKGHSHVYWYRQLPEEGLKFMVYLQKENIIDESGMPKERFSAEFPKEGPSILRIQQVVRGDSAAYFCASSPDRARNTEAFFGQGTRLTVV.

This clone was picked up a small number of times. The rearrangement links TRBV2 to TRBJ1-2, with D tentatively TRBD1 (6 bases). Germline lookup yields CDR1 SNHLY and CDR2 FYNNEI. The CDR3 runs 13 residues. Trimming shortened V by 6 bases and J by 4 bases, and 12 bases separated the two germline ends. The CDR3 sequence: CASSGQIIYGYTF. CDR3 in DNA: TGTGCCAGCAGCGGACAGATAATCTATGGCTACACCTTC.

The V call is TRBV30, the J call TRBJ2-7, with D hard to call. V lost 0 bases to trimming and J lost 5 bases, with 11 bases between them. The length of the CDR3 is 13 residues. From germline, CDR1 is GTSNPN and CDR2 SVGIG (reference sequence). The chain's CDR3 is CAWSVNRRNEQYF. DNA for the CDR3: TGTGCCTGGAGTGTCAATAGGCGTAACGAGCAGTACTTC.

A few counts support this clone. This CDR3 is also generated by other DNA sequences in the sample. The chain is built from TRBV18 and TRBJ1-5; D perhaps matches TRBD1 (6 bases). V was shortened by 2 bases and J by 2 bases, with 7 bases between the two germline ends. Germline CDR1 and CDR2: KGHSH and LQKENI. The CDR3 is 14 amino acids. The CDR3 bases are TGTGCCAGCTCACCAAACAGGGGCAATCAGCCCCAGCATTTT. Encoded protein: CASSPNRGNQPQHF.

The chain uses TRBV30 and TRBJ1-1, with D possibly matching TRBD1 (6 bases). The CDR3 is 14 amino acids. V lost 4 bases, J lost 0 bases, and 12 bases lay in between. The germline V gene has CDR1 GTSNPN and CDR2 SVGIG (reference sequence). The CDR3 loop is CAWIPRGMNTEAFF. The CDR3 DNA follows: TGTGCCTGGATTCCCAGGGGTATGAACACTGAAGCTTTCTTT.

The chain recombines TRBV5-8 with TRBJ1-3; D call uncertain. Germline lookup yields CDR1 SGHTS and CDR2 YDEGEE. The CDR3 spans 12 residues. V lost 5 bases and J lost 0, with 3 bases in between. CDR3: CASRDSGNTIYF. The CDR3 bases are TGTGCCAGCAGGGACTCTGGAAACACCATATATTTT.